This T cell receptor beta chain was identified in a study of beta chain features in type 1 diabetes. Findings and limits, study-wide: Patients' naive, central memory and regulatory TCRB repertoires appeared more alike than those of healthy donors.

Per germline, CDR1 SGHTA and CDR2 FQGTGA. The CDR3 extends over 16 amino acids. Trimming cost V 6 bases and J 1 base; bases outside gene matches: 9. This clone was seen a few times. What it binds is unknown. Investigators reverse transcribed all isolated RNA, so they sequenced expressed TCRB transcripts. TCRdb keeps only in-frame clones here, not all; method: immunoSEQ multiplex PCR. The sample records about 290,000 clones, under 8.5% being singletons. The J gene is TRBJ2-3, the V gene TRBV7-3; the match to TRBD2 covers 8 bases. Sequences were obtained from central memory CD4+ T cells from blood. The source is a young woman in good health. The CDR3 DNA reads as TGTGCCAGCAGTCGACTAGCGAATCCCGGCACAGATACGCAGTATTTT. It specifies CASSRLANPGTDTQYF.